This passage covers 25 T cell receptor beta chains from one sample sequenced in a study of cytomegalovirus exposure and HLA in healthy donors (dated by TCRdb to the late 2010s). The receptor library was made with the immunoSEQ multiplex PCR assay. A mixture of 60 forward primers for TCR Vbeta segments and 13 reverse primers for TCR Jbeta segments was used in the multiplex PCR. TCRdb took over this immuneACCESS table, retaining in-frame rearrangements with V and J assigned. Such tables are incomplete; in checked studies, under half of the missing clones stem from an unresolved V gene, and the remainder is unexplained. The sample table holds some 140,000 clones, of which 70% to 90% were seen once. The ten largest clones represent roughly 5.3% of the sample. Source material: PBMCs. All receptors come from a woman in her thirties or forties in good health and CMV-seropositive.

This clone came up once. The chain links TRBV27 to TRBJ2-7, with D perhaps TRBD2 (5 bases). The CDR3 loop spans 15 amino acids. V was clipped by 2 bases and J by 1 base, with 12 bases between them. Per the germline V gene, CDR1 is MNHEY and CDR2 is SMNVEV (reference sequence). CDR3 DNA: TGTGCCAGCAGTTTAGTCCTAGCCGGATCCTACGAGCAGTACTTC. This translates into CASSLVLAGSYEQYF.

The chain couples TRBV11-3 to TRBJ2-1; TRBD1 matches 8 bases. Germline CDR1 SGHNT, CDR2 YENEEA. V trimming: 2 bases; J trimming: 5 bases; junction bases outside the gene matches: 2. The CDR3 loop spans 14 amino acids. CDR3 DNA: TGTGCCAGCAGCTTACAGGGGGCGAACAATGAGCAGTTCTTC. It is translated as CASSLQGANNEQFF.

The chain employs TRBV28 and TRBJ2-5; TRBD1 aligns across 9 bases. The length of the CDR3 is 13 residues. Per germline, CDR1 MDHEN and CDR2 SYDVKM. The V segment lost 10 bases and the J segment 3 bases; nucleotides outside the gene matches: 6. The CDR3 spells CATGTGREETQYF. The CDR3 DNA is TGTGCCACCGGGACAGGGCGGGAAGAGACCCAGTACTTC.

The CDR3 loop is CASRRLGPTYEQYF. CDR3 bases: TGTGCCAGCAGGCGATTGGGGCCGACCTACGAGCAGTACTTC. The J gene is TRBJ2-7, the V gene TRBV6-5; a weak D match, TRBD1 (5 bases). Germline V CDR1 and CDR2: MNHEY, SVGAGI. Trimming removed 6 bases at V and 2 bases at J, with 14 bases between. This CDR3 contains 14 residues.

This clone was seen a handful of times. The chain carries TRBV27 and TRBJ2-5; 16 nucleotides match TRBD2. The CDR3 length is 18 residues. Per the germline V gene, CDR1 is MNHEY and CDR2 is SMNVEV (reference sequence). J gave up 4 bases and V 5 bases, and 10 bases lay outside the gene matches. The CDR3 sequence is CASSPTGTSGRARETQYF. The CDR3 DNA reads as TGTGCCAGCAGTCCGACCGGGACTAGCGGGAGGGCCAGAGAGACCCAGTACTTC.

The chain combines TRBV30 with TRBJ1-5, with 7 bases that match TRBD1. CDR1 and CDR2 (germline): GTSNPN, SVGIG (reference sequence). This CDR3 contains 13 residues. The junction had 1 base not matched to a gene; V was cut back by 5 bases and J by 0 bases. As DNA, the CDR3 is TGTGCCTGGGGGACAGCTAGCAATCAGCCCCAGCATTTT. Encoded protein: CAWGTASNQPQHF.

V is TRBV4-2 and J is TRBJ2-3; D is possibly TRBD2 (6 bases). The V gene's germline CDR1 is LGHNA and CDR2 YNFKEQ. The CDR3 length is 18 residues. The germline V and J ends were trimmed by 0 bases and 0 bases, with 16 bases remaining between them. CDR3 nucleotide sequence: TGTGCCAGCAGCCAAGATTTGGGCGGGACTCGCAGCACAGATACGCAGTATTTT. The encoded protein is CASSQDLGGTRSTDTQYF.

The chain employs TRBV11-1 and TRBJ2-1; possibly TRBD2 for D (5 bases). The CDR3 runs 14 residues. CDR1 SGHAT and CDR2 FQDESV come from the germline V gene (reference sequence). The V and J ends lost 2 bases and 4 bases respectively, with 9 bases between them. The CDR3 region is CASSLYGVYNEQFF. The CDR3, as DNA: TGTGCCAGCAGCTTATACGGGGTTTACAATGAGCAGTTCTTC.

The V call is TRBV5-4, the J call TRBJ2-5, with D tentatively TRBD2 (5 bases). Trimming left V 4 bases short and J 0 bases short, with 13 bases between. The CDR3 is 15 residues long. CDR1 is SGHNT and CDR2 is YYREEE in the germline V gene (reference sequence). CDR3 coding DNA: TGTGCCAGCAGCAGACCGGGGTCGTACCAAGAGACCCAGTACTTC. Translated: CASSRPGSYQETQYF.

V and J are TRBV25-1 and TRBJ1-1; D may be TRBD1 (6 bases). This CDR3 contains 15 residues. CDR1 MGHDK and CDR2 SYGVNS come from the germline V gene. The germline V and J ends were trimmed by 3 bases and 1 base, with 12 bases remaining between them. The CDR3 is CASSELKGENTEAFF. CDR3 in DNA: TGTGCCAGCAGTGAGCTCAAGGGGGAGAACACTGAAGCTTTCTTT.

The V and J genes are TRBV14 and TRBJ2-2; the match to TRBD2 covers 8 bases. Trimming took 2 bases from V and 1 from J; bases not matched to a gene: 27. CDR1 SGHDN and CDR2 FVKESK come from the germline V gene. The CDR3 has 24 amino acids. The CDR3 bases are TGTGCCAGCAGCCAAAATCTGAAACTAGCGGTCGCCAACCGACTGGGGAAGAACACCGGGGAGCTGTTTTTT. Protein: CASSQNLKLAVANRLGKNTGELFF.

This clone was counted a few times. The CDR3 here is CASSRQANQPQHF. In DNA form, the CDR3 reads TGTGCCAGCAGTCGACAGGCGAATCAGCCCCAGCATTTT. V is TRBV6-5 and J is TRBJ1-5; maybe TRBD1 (6 bases). CDR1 is MNHEY, CDR2 SVGAGI, per germline. The CDR3 extends over 13 amino acids. V was cut by 5 bases and J by 4 bases, with 9 bases left in between.

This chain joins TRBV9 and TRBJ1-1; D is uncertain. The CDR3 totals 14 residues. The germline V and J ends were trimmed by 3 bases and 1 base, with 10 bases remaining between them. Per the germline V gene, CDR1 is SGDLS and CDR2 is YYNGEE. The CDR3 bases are TGTGCCAGCAGCGCCGAGAACAGGAACACTGAAGCTTTCTTT. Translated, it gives CASSAENRNTEAFF.

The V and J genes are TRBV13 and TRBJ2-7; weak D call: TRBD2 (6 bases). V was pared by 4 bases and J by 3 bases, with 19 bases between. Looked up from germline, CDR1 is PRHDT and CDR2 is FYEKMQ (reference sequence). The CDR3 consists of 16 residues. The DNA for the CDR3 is TGTGCCAGCAGCTCTCGCTGGCAGGGAGGAAACTACGAGCAGTACTTC. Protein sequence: CASSSRWQGGNYEQYF.

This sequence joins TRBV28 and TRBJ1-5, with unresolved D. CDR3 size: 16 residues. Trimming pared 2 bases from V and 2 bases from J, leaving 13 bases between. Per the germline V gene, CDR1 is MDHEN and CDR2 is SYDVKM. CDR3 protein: CASSLIGKGGNQPQHF. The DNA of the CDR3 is TGTGCCAGCAGTTTAATCGGGAAAGGAGGCAATCAGCCCCAGCATTTT. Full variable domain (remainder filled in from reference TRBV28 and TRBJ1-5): DVKVTQSSRYLVKRTGEKVFLECVQDMDHENMFWYRQDPGLGLRLIYFSYDVKMKEKGDIPEGYSVSREKKERFSLILESASTNQTSMYLCASSLIGKGGNQPQHFGDGTRLSIL.

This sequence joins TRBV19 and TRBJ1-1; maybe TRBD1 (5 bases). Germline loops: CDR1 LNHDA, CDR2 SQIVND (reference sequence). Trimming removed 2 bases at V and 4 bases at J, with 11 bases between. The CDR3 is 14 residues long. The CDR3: CASSIPRGSTEAFF. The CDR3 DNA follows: TGTGCCAGTAGTATACCTCGGGGGAGCACTGAAGCTTTCTTT.

The chain's CDR3 is CASSSRLELFF. The CDR3 coding sequence is TGTGCCAGCAGTTCAAGGCTAGAACTGTTTTTT. This rearrangement joins TRBV28 to TRBJ1-4; D is unresolved. The CDR3 sequence is 11 residues long. CDR1 MDHEN and CDR2 SYDVKM come from the germline V gene. V lost 4 bases and J lost 12, with 9 bases in between.

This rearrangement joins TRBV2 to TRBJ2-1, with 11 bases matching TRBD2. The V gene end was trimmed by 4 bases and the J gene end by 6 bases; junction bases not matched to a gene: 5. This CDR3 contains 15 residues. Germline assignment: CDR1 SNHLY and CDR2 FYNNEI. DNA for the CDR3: TGTGCCAGCAGTGTAGCGGGAGGGCCCAGCAATGAGCAGTTCTTC. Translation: CASSVAGGPSNEQFF.

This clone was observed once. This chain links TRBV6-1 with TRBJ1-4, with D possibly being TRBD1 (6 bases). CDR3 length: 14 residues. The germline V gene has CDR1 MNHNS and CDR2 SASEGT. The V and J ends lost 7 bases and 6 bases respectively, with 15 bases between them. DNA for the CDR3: TGTGCCAGCATTAACCGGGGACACCATGAAAAACTGTTTTTT. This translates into CASINRGHHEKLFF.

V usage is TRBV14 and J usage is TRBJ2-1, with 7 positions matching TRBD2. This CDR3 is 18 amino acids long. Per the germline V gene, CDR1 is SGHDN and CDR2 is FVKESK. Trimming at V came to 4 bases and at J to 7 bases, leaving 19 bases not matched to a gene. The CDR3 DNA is TGTGCCAGCAGCCTCCGTTACCGGGGCGGGAGTCGAAGTAATGAGCAGTTCTTC. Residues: CASSLRYRGGSRSNEQFF.

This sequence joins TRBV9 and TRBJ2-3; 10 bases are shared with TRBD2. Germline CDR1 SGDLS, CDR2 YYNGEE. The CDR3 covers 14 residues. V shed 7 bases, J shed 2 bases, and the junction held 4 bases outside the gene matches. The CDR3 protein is CASAGLAVTDTQYF. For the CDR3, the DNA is TGTGCCAGCGCCGGACTAGCGGTCACAGATACGCAGTATTTT.

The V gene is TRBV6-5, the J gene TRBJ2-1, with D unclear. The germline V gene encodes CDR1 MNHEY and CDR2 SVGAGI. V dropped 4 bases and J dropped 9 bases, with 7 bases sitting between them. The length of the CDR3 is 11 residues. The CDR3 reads CASSSTGEQFF. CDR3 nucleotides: TGTGCCAGCAGTTCAACGGGTGAGCAGTTCTTC.

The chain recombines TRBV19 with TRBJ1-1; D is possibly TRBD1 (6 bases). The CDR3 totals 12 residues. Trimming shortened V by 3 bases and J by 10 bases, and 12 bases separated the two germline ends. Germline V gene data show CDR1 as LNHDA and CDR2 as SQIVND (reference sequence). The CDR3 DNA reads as TGTGCCAGTAGTATTACAGGGAAGCGAGCTTTCTTT. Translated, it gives CASSITGKRAFF.

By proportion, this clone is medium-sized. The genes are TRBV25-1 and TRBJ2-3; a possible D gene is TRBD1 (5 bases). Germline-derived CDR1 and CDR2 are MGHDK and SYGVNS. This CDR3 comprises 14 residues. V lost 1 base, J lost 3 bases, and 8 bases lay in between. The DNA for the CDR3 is TGTGCCAGCAGTGAATTCTCAGGGACAGATACGCAGTATTTT. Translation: CASSEFSGTDTQYF.

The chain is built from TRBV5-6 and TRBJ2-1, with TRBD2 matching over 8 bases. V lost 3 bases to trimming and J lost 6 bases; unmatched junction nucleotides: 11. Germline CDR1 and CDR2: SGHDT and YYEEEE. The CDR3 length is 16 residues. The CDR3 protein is CASSSAGRGFGNEQFF. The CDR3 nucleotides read TGTGCCAGCAGCTCTGCCGGGAGGGGTTTTGGCAATGAGCAGTTCTTC.